The 20 T cell receptor beta chains below were found in one sample sequenced in a study of regulatory T cells in long-lasting Graves disease. The time point is: persistent/refractory GD, antithyroid drugs over 5 years with positive TRAb. PBMC-derived RNA was used for the TCR library. iRepertoire HTBI primers and Arm-PCR of CDR3 regions built TCR beta libraries. TCRdb reprocessed the multiplex PCR reads via MiXCR and lists one record per CDR3 protein. The sample shows about 340,000 distinct CDR3 sequences, 15% to 20% of them seen only once. The starting material was peripheral blood mononuclear cells (PBMCs), obtained when the disease was refractory, from a patient treated with antithyroid drugs. The receptor source for this set is a female donor with Graves disease.

The chain is built from TRBV6-2 or TRBV6-3 and TRBJ2-2; D ambiguous. In germline, CDR1 is MNHEY, CDR2 SVGEGT. The CDR3 contains 13 residues. With 7 bases removed from V and 4 bases from J, the gap between germline ends came to 10 bases. This chain's CDR3 is CASKKSSTGELFF. CDR3 sequence (DNA): TGTGCCAGCAAAAAGTCGAGCACCGGGGAGCTGTTTTTT.

The chain employs TRBV10-3 and TRBJ2-6, with D perhaps being TRBD1 or TRBD2 (5 bases each). The CDR3 consists of 17 residues. Per the germline V gene, CDR1 is ENHRY and CDR2 is SYGVKD. V was clipped by 3 bases and J by 1 base, with 13 bases between them. CDR3 residues: CAISDPRGASGANVLTF. CDR3 coding DNA: TGTGCCATCAGTGACCCCCGGGGCGCGTCTGGGGCCAACGTCCTGACTTTC.

This clonotype was seen repeatedly, ten times or more. The DNA of the CDR3 is TGCAGTGCTGGACCTCGACTAGCGGGGGGGGAGACCCAGTACTTC. It codes for CSAGPRLAGGETQYF. The chain combines TRBV20-1 with TRBJ2-5; the match to TRBD2 covers 14 bases. The CDR3 spans 15 residues. From germline, CDR1 is DFQATT and CDR2 SNEGSKA (reference sequence). V gave up 5 bases and J gave up 5 bases; unmatched junction bases: 7.

The chain recombines TRBV20-1 with TRBJ1-5; TRBD1 matches 10 bases. The trim removed 0 bases at V and 1 base at J, leaving 3 bases unmatched. The CDR3 covers 16 residues. The germline V gene encodes CDR1 DFQATT and CDR2 SNEGSKA (reference sequence). The CDR3 bases are TGCAGTGCTAGAGATGACAGGGGGCTGAGCAATCAGCCCCAGCATTTT. Translated, it gives CSARDDRGLSNQPQHF.

This clonotype was seen repeatedly, ten times or more. J is TRBJ2-7 and V is TRBV28, with D possibly TRBD2 on 5 matching bases. The germline V gene has CDR1 MDHEN and CDR2 SYDVKM. Trimming took 7 bases from V and 2 from J, leaving 12 bases between them. This CDR3 is built from 13 residues. The CDR3 loop is CASIRHGAYEQYF. CDR3 DNA: TGTGCCAGCATTAGACACGGGGCCTACGAGCAGTACTTC.

This clonotype was seen at least ten times. Here the CDR3 reads CASSLGGSRGYTF. The CDR3 nucleotides read TGTGCCAGCAGTCTAGGGGGCTCCCGCGGCTACACCTTC. The genes are TRBV5-6 and TRBJ1-2; TRBD1 aligns across 7 bases. This CDR3 spans 13 amino acids. Unmatched junction bases numbered 9, after V lost 5 bases and J lost 8 bases. Germline-derived CDR1 and CDR2 are SGHDT and YYEEEE.

The V call is TRBV7-2, the J call TRBJ2-5, with TRBD1 matching over 7 bases. Germline V gene lookup returns CDR1 SGHTA and CDR2 FQGNSA. This CDR3 has 15 amino acids. Trimming at V came to 1 base and at J to 2 bases, leaving 4 bases not matched to a gene. CDR3 sequence: CASSLGSRGQETQYF. In nucleotides, the CDR3 is TGTGCCAGCAGCTTAGGGTCCAGGGGGCAAGAGACCCAGTACTTC.

This clonotype came up many times. This sequence joins TRBV28 and TRBJ1-5, with TRBD1 matching 7 bases. CDR3 length: 16 amino acids. Trimming at V came to 4 bases and at J to 1 base, leaving 7 bases not matched to a gene. Per the germline V gene, CDR1 is MDHEN and CDR2 is SYDVKM. The CDR3 DNA follows: TGTGCCAGCAGTTCCGGGACAGCGGCGAGCAATCAGCCCCAGCATTTT. This codes for CASSSGTAASNQPQHF.

This clonotype has only a few counts. This chain connects TRBV28 to TRBJ2-1, with 10 bases lining up with TRBD2. CDR1 is MDHEN and CDR2 is SYDVKM in the germline V gene. V lost 5 bases to trimming and J lost 4 bases; unmatched junction nucleotides: 8. This CDR3 spans 16 amino acids. The CDR3 DNA reads TGTGCCAGCAGTAAGGGACTAGCGATTGTATACAATGAGCAGTTCTTC. Its translation is CASSKGLAIVYNEQFF.

This clonotype was observed a handful of times. The junction does not match germline at one end; this may be a read error. The chain combines TRBV7-8 with TRBJ1-6; D uncertain. Germline CDR1 is SGHVS and CDR2 is FQNEAQ. The CDR3 contains 16 residues. CDR3 region: CASSLVSGFGNLPLHF. In DNA, the CDR3 is TGTGCCAGCAGCTTAGTGTCGGGGTTCGGGAATTTACCCCTCCACTTT.

This clonotype was observed many times. This chain joins TRBV12-3 or TRBV12-4 and TRBJ2-7, with 9 bases fitting TRBD1. Losses at the gene ends were 6 bases for V and 1 base for J; bases not matched to a gene: 7. This CDR3 is built from 15 residues. The CDR3 spells CASRISGTGSYEQYF. In DNA form, the CDR3 reads TGTGCCAGCAGGATATCCGGGACAGGGTCCTACGAGCAGTACTTC.

This chain connects TRBV24-1 to TRBJ1-1; 8 bases are a match to TRBD1. Germline trimming cut 5 bases from V and 1 base from J; bases unmatched to any gene: 2. The CDR3 covers 14 residues. The germline gives CDR1 KGHDR, CDR2 SFDVKD. The CDR3, as DNA: TGTGCCACCAGTGCGACAGGGGCGAACACTGAAGCTTTCTTT. Translation gives CATSATGANTEAFF.

This clonotype was seen more than once but under ten times. The chain joins TRBV7-3 to TRBJ2-2, with a weak D call TRBD2 (5 bases). The germline CDR1 and CDR2 sequences are SGHTA and FQGTGA. This CDR3 comprises 14 residues. V gave up 5 bases and J gave up 6 bases, with 13 bases separating them. CDR3 DNA sequence: TGTGCCAGCAGCCCTACTAGACATCCCGGGGAGCTGTTTTTT. Amino acid sequence: CASSPTRHPGELFF.

This clonotype has a handful of counts. The chain links TRBV27 to TRBJ2-7, with a weak D call TRBD2 (5 bases). Germline-derived CDR1 and CDR2 are MNHEY and SMNVEV (reference sequence). V shed 1 base and J shed 2 bases, with 15 bases lying between them. The CDR3 totals 16 residues. This CDR3 reads CASSLYPGVLPYEQYF. DNA of the CDR3: TGTGCCAGCAGTTTATACCCCGGGGTCCTGCCCTACGAGCAGTACTTC.

Ten or more counts support this clonotype. V usage is TRBV12-3 or TRBV12-4 and J usage is TRBJ2-2; possibly TRBD2 for D (6 bases). V was pared by 6 bases and J by 0 bases, with 14 bases between. The CDR3 covers 16 residues. CDR3 in DNA: TGTGCCAGCAGCCAGAGAACGGGAGCGAACACCGGGGAGCTGTTTTTT. Amino acid sequence: CASSQRTGANTGELFF.

This clonotype came up many times. Germline and junction disagree at one end, which may indicate a read error. The chain employs TRBV2 and TRBJ2-7; TRBD1 might be the D (6 bases). Germline CDR1 reads SNHLY; CDR2 reads FYNNEI. The CDR3 is made up of 11 amino acids. CDR3 loop: CASREGTSKYF. As DNA, the CDR3 is TGTGCCAGCAGGGAAGGGACATCGAAGTACTTC.

As concerns this clonotype: This clone may be a read error of a much larger clone one base away. The gene calls are TRBV7-8 and TRBJ2-5; D call uncertain. The CDR3 has 15 residues. CDR1 is SGHVS and CDR2 is FQNEAQ in the germline V gene. The DNA of the CDR3 is TGTACCAGCAGCTTAGACTCAGCCGTTGGGGAGACCCAGTACTTC. This sequence encodes CTSSLDSAVGETQYF.

J is TRBJ1-6 and V is TRBV5-1; D ambiguous. Between the trimmed V and J ends, which lost 1 base and 8 bases, there was a span of 13 bases. The CDR3 runs to 15 residues. Per germline, CDR1 SGHRS and CDR2 YFSETQ. Here the CDR3 DNA reads TGCGCCAGCAGCTTGTCCGGGCAGGCTGATTCACCCCTCCACTTT. Encoded protein: CASSLSGQADSPLHF.

This clonotype was counted many times. This chain connects TRBV7-2 to TRBJ2-6; no clear D gene. The CDR3 sequence is 17 residues long. Germline CDR1 SGHTA, CDR2 FQGNSA. V shed 5 bases and J shed 0 bases, with 14 bases lying between them. CDR3 bases: TGTGCCAGCAGCCTATCGGGTCGACTCTCTGGGGCCAACGTCCTGACTTTC. Protein: CASSLSGRLSGANVLTF.

This clonotype was detected ten times or more. This sequence joins TRBV10-3 and TRBJ2-5; D is perhaps TRBD1 (6 bases). V dropped 4 bases and J dropped 4 bases, with 13 bases sitting between them. Germline V gene lookup returns CDR1 ENHRY and CDR2 SYGVKD. CDR3 length equals 14 residues. The CDR3 DNA reads TGTGCCATCAGTGCAGCACAAGGGGGAGAGACCCAGTACTTC. Its protein is CAISAAQGGETQYF.